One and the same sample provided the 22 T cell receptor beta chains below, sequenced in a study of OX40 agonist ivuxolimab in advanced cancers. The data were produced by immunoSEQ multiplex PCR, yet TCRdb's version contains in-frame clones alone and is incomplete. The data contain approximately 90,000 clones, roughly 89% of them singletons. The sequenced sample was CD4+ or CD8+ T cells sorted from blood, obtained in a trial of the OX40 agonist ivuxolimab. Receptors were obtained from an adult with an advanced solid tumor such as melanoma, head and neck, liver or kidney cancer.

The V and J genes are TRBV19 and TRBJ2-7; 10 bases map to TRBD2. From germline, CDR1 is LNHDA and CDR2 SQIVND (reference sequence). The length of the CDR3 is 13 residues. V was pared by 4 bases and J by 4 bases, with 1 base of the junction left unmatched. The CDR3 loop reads CASSTLAGYEQYF. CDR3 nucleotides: TGTGCCAGTAGTACACTAGCGGGGTACGAGCAGTACTTC.

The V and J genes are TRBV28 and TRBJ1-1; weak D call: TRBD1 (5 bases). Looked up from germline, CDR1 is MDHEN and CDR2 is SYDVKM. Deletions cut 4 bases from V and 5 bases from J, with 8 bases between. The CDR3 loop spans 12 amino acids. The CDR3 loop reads CASSWGKTEAFF. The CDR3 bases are TGTGCCAGCAGTTGGGGGAAGACTGAAGCTTTCTTT.

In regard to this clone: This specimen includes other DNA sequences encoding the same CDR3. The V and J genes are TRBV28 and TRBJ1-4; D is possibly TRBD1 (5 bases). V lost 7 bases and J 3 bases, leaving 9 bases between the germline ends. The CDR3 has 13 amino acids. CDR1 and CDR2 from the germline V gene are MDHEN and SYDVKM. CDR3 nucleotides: TGTGCCAGCATCGGAGGGGCTAATGAAAAACTGTTTTTT. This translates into CASIGGANEKLFF.

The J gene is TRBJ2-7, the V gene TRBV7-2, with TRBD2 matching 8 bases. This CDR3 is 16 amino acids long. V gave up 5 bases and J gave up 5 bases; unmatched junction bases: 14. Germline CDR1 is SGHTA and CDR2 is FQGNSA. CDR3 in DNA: TGTGCCAGCAGCCTGCAGGTCGGGACTAGGCTCCACGAGCAGTACTTC. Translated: CASSLQVGTRLHEQYF.

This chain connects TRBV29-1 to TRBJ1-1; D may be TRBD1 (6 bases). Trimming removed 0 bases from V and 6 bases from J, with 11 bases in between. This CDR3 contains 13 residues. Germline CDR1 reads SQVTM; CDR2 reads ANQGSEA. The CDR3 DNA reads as TGCAGCGTTGAAGATCAAAGGGGGGCTGAAGCTTTCTTT. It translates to CSVEDQRGAEAFF. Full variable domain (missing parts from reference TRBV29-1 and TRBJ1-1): SAVISQKPSRDICQRGTSLTIQCQVDSQVTMMFWYRQQPGQSLTLIATANQGSEATYESGFVIDKFPISRPNLTFSTLTVSNMSPEDSSIYLCSVEDQRGAEAFFGQGTRLTVV.

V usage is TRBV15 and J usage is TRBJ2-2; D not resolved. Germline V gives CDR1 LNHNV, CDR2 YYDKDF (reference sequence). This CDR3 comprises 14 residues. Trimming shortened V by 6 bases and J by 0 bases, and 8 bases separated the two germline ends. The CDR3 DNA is TGTGCCACCAGGCTAAACCCGAACACCGGGGAGCTGTTTTTT. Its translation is CATRLNPNTGELFF.

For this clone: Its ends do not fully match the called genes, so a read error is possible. The CDR3 nucleotides are TGTGCCAGCCACTCTAGCGGAAAGGGCTACGAGCAGCACTTC. Its protein is CASHSSGKGYEQHF. The V gene is TRBV18, the J gene TRBJ2-7; 7 positions agree with TRBD2. Per germline, CDR1 KGHSH and CDR2 LQKENI. This CDR3 comprises 14 residues.

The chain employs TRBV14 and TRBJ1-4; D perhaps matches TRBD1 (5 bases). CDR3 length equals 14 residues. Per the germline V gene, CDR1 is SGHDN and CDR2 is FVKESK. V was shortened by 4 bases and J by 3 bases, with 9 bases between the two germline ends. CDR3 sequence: CASSLQGANEKLFF. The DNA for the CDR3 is TGTGCCAGCAGCCTGCAGGGAGCTAATGAAAAACTGTTTTTT.

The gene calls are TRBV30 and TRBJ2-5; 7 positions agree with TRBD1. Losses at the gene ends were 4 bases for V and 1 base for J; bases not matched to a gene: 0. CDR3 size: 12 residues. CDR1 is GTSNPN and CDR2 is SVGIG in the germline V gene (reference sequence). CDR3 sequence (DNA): TGTGCCTGGACAGGGGGCCAAGAGACCCAGTACTTC. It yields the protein CAWTGGQETQYF.

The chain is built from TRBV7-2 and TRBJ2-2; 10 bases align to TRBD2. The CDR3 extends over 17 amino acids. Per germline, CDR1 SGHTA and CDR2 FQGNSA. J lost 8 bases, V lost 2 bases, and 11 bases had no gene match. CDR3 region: CASSLPSGSQAGGELFF. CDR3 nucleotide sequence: TGTGCCAGCAGCTTACCTAGCGGGAGTCAAGCGGGTGGGGAGCTGTTTTTT.

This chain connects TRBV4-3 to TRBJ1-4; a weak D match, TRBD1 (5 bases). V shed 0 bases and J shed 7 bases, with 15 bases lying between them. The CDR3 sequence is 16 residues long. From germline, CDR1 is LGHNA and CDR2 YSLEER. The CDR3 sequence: CASSQDLGGGSEKLFF. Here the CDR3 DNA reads TGCGCCAGCAGCCAAGATCTGGGGGGAGGGAGTGAAAAACTGTTTTTT.

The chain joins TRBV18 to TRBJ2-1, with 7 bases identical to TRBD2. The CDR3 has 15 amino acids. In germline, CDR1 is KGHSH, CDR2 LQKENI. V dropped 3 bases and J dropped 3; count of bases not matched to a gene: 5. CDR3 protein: CASSPRLADYNEQFF. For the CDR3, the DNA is TGTGCCAGCTCACCGCGGCTAGCGGACTACAATGAGCAGTTCTTC.

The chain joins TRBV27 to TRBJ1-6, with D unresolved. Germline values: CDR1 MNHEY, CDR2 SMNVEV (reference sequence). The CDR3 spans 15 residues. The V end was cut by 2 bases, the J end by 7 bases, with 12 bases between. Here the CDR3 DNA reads TGTGCCAGCAGTTTAGAGGTCAGATTAAATTCACCCCTCCACTTT. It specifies CASSLEVRLNSPLHF.

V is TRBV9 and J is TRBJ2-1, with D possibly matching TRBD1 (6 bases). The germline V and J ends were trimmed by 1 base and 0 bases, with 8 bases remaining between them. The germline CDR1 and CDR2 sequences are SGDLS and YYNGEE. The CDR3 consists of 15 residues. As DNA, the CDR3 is TGTGCCAGCAGCGTACAGGGGAGCTCCTACAATGAGCAGTTCTTC. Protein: CASSVQGSSYNEQFF.

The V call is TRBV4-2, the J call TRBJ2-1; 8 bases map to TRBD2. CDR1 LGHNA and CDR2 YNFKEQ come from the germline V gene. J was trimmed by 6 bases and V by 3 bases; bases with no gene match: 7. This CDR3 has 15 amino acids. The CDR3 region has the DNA TGTGCCAGCAGCCAGGGACTAGTCCCGTCCAATGAGCAGTTCTTC. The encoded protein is CASSQGLVPSNEQFF.

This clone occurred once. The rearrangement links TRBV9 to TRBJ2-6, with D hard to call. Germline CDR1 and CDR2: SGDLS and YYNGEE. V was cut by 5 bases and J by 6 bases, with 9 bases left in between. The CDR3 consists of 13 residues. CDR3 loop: CASSAQAANVLTF. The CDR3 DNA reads TGTGCCAGCAGTGCCCAAGCGGCCAACGTCCTGACTTTC.

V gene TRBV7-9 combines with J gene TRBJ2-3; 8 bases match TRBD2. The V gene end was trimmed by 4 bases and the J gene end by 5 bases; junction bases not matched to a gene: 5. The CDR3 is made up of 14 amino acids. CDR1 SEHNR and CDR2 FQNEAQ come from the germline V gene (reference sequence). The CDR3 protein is CASSSVAGKDTQYF. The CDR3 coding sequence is TGTGCCAGCAGCTCGGTAGCGGGAAAAGATACGCAGTATTTT.

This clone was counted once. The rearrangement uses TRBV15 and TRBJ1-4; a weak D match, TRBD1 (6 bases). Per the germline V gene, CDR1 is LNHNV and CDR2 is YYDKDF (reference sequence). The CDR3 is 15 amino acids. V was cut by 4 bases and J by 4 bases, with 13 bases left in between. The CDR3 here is CATSKGGAGNEKLFF. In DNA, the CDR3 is TGTGCCACCAGCAAGGGGGGCGCAGGTAATGAAAAACTGTTTTTT.

In nucleotides, the CDR3 is TGTGCCAGCAGCGTAGAGGGACTAGCGACAACCGGGGAGCTGTTTTTT. Translation: CASSVEGLATTGELFF. The V call is TRBV9, the J call TRBJ2-2, with TRBD2 identical over 10 bases. The CDR3 has 16 amino acids. Unmatched junction bases numbered 4, after V lost 0 bases and J lost 5 bases. From germline, CDR1 is SGDLS and CDR2 YYNGEE.

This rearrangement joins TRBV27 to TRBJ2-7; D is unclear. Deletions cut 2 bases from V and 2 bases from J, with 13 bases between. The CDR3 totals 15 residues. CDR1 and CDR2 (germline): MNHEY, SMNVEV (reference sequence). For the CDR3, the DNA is TGTGCCAGCAGTTTAAAGGTCGACTTAACCTACGAGCAGTACTTC. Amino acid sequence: CASSLKVDLTYEQYF.

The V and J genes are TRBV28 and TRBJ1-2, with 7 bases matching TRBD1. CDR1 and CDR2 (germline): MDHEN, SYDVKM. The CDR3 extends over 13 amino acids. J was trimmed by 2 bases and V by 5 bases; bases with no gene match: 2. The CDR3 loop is CASSRQGNYGYTF. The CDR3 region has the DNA TGTGCCAGCAGTCGACAGGGAAACTATGGCTACACCTTC.

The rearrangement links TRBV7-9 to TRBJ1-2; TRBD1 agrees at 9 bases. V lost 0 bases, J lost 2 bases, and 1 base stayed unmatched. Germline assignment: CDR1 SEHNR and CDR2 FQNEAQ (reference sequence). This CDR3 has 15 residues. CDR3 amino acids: CASSLAGTGNYGYTF. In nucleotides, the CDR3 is TGTGCCAGCAGCTTAGCCGGGACAGGGAACTATGGCTACACCTTC.